This TCR beta chain stems from a study of shared clonotypes between healthy human individuals. Study findings and constraints: The sharing of roughly 5% of naive CD4 clonotypes was seen across a handful of donors.

Using immunoSEQ multiplex PCR, the repertoire was profiled, and TCRdb retains in-frame clones only, with some absent. This table has approximately 2.5 million clones, approximately 90% appearing once. A note on this clone: Antigen: not known.

The germline gives CDR1 SGHNT, CDR2 YYREEE (reference sequence). CDR3 length equals 17 residues. The V end lost 4 bases, the J end lost 2 bases, and 18 bases lay between the germline ends. This receptor was identified in a man younger than 35 in good health. This chain links TRBV5-4 with TRBJ2-2; D call uncertain. The sequenced material came from naive CD4+ T cells sorted from blood. Documented subset: CD45RA+ positively selected. CDR3 DNA: TGTGCCAGCAGCCCCCTGTCGCTCGGAGTTAACACCGGGGAGCTGTTTTTT. Translating it yields CASSPLSLGVNTGELFF.